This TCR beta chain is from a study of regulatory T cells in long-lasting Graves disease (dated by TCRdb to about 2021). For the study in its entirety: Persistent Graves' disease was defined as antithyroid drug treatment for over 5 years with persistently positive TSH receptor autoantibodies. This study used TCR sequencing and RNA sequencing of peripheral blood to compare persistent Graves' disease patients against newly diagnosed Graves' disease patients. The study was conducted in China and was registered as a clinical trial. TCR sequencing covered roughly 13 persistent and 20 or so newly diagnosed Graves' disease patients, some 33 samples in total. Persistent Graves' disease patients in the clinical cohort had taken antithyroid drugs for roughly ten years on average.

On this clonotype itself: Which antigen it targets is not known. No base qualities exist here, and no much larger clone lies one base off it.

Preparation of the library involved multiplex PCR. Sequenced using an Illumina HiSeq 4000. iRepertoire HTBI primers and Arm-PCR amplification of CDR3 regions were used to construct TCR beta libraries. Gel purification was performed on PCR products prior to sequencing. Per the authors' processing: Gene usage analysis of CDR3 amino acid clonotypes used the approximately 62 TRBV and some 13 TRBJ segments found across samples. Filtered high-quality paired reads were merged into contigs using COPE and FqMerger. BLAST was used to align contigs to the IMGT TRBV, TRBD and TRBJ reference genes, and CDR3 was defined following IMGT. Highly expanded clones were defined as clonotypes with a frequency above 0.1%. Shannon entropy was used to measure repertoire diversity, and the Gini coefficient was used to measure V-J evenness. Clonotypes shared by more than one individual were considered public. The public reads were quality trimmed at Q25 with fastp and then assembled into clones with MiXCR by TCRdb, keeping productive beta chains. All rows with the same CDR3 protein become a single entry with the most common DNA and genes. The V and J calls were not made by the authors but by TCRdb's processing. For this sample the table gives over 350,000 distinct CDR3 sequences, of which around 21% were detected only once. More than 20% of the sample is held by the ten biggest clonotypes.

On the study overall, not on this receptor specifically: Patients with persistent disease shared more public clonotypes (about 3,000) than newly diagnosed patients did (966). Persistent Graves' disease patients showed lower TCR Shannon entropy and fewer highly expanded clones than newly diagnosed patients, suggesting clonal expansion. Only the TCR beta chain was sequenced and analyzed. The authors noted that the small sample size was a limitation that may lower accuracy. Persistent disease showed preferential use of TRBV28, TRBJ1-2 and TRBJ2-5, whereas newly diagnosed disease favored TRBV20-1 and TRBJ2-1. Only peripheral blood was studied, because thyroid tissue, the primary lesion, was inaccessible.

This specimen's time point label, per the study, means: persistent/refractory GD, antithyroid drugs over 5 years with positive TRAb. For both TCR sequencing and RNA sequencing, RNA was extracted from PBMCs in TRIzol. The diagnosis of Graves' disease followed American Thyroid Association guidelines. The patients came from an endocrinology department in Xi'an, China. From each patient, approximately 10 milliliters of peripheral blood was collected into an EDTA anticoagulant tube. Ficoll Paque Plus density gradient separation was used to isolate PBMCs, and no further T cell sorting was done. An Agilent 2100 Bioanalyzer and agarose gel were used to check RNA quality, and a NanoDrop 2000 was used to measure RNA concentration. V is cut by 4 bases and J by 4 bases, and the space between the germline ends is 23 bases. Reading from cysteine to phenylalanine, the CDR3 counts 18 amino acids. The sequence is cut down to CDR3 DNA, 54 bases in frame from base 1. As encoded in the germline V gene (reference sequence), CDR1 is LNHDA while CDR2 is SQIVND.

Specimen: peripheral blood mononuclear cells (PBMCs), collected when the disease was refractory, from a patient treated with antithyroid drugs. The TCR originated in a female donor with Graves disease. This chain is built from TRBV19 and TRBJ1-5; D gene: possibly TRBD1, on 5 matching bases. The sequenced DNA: TGTGCCAGTAGTAGAGGAGGGGCCACGGGCGGGCGGAATCAGCCCCAGCATTTT. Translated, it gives CASSRGGATGGRNQPQHF. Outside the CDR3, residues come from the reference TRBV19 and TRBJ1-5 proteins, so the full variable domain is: DGGITQSPKYLFRKEGQNVTLSCEQNLNHDAMYWYRQDPGQGLRLIYYSQIVNDFQKGDIAEGYSVSREKKESFPLTVTSAQKNPTAFYLCASSRGGATGGRNQPQHFGDGTRLSIL.